This TCR beta chain was sequenced for a study of blood T cells in healthy people across ages. Study-wide results and limits: Changes in expanded clonotypes were possibly confounded, as the CMV status of donors was unknown. Unsorted PBMCs ruled out conclusive naive versus antigen-experienced comparison.

This clonotype was counted a few times. Its antigen is unknown. Peripheral blood samples of roughly 10 milliliters were drawn from each donor. Isolated PBMCs totaled at least 6 million in each sample. Looked up from germline, CDR1 is SGHTA and CDR2 is FQGNSA. Trimming pared 4 bases from V and 8 bases from J, leaving 14 bases between. This CDR3 region has 14 residues. A second PCR of roughly 7 to 11 cycles used a sample-barcoded 5' primer and a J-beta primer mix. TCRdb re-analysed the 5' RACE reads in MiXCR, keeping a single row per CDR3 protein. This table holds 1.8 million or so distinct CDR3 sequences, roughly two fifths found once.

The sequencing input was blood. This clonotype originated in a human donor in good health. The chain recombines TRBV7-2 with TRBJ1-4; D perhaps matches TRBD1 (6 bases). The DNA for the CDR3 is TGTGCCAGCAGCTCCTCCGGGACAACCGAAAAACTGTTTTTT. It encodes CASSSSGTTEKLFF.